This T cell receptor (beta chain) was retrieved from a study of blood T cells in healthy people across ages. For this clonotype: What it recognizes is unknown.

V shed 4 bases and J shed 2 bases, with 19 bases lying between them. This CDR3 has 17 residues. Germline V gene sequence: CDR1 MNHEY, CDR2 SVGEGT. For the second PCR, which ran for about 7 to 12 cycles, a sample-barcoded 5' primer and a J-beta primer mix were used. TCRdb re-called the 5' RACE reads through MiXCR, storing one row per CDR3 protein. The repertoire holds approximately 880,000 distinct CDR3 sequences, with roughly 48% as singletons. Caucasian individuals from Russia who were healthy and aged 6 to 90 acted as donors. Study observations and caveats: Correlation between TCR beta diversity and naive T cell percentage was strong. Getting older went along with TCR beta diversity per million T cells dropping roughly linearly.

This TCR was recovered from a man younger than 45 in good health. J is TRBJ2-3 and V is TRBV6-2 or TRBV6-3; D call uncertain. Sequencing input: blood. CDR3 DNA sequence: TGTGCCAGCAGTTCCCCACCAAAGGCATTCTACACAGATACGCAGTATTTT. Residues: CASSSPPKAFYTDTQYF.